Following are 22 T cell receptor beta chains from one sample sequenced in a study of blood T cells in healthy people across ages (dated by TCRdb to the mid-2010s). Library creation used 5' RACE. The sample was run on an Illumina HiSeq 2500. The second PCR ran for about 7 to 11 cycles and used a J-beta primer mix along with a sample-barcoded 5' primer. TCRdb reanalyzed the raw reads on its own, using fastp at Q25 for trimming and MiXCR for clone calling, and kept in-frame beta chains. Here each entry gathers all rows of one CDR3 protein and keeps the most common genes and DNA. This sample lists some 1,000,000 distinct CDR3 sequences; around 25% were detected once. The top ten constitute about 0.69% of the sample. These data were also filed under a second study, of T cells of mothers and their children.

Sequencing was carried out using blood. The receptor set was obtained from a girl aged 2 to 9 in good health.

This clonotype was seen repeatedly, ten times or more. This chain's CDR3 is CSVEAPDMSSYNEQFF. The CDR3 DNA sequence: TGCAGCGTTGAAGCTCCAGACATGAGCTCCTACAATGAGCAGTTCTTC. This chain connects TRBV29-1 to TRBJ2-1, with D uncertain. CDR1 SQVTM and CDR2 ANQGSEA come from the germline V gene. V lost 1 base and J lost 0, with 13 bases in between. The CDR3 loop spans 16 amino acids.

The gene calls are TRBV4-2 and TRBJ1-2; D might be TRBD1 (5 bases). V was shortened by 0 bases and J by 8 bases, with 13 bases between the two germline ends. CDR3 length equals 14 residues. Germline loops: CDR1 LGHNA, CDR2 YNFKEQ. As DNA, the CDR3 is TGTGCCAGCAGCCAAGATGTGGGGGATCGGGGCTACACCTTC. This sequence encodes CASSQDVGDRGYTF.

This clonotype occurred a few times. This rearrangement joins TRBV20-1 to TRBJ2-7, with 8 positions matching TRBD1. The CDR3 is 15 amino acids. The V gene's germline CDR1 is DFQATT and CDR2 SNEGSKA (reference sequence). The junction had 4 bases not matched to a gene; V was cut back by 0 bases and J by 0 bases. In DNA form, the CDR3 reads TGCAGTGCTAGAGAGGGGACAGGAGTCTCCTACGAGCAGTACTTC. As protein: CSAREGTGVSYEQYF.

This clonotype occurred a few times. The chain has TRBV4-3 and TRBJ2-7; D is ambiguous. The CDR3 is 13 amino acids. Germline CDR1 and CDR2: LGHNA and YSLEER. The germline V and J ends were trimmed by 5 bases and 3 bases, with 11 bases remaining between them. CDR3 in DNA: TGCGCCAGCAGCGAATCGAGACTCTACGAGCAGTACTTC. Translating gives CASSESRLYEQYF.

Details on this clonotype: At one end the junction does not follow the germline gene, possibly because of a read error. The V call is TRBV13, the J call TRBJ1-1; tentatively, D is TRBD1 (5 bases). The CDR3 totals 15 residues. Germline CDR1 PRHDT, CDR2 FYEKMQ (reference sequence). CDR3 amino acids: CASSFHGRETTETFF. The CDR3 DNA is TGTGCCAGCAGCTTTCACGGCAGGGAGACCACTGAAACTTTCTTT.

The chain couples TRBV6-1 to TRBJ1-2, with a possible D match to TRBD1 (5 bases). Germline-derived CDR1 and CDR2 are MNHNS and SASEGT. The V end lost 1 base, the J end lost 7 bases, and 25 bases lay between the germline ends. This CDR3 region has 18 residues. The CDR3 here is CASSEERDRRGASSGYTF. CDR3 nucleotides: TGTGCCAGCAGTGAAGAGCGGGACCGCCGTGGTGCGAGTAGTGGCTACACCTTC.

This clonotype was recorded a few times. The CDR3 reads CSVGNIQNTGELFF. The CDR3 nucleotides read TGCAGCGTGGGAAACATCCAGAACACCGGGGAGCTGTTTTTT. The genes are TRBV29-1 and TRBJ2-2; D gene unclear. CDR1 and CDR2 (germline): SQVTM, ANQGSEA. Trimming left V 6 bases short and J 1 base short, with 12 bases between. The CDR3 totals 14 residues.

V is TRBV2 and J is TRBJ2-5; perhaps TRBD1 as D (6 bases). Trimming pared 7 bases from V and 4 bases from J, leaving 13 bases between. The CDR3 sequence is 13 residues long. CDR1 and CDR2 (germline): SNHLY, FYNNEI. CDR3 sequence reads: CASTKTGTETQYF. CDR3 DNA: TGTGCCAGCACCAAAACAGGGACAGAGACCCAGTACTTC.

This sequence joins TRBV3-1 and TRBJ1-2; unclear D gene. The ends were cut back, 1 base at V and 7 bases at J, with 7 bases in the middle. The CDR3 is made up of 12 amino acids. Germline V gene data show CDR1 as LGHDT and CDR2 as YNNKEL (reference sequence). CDR3 bases: TGTGCCAGCAGCCAAGCCTACGGTGGCTACACCTTC. Translating it yields CASSQAYGGYTF.

The chain has TRBV12-3 or TRBV12-4 and TRBJ2-7; TRBD2 is a possible D gene (6 bases). This CDR3 spans 14 amino acids. V was pared by 2 bases and J by 3 bases, with 11 bases between. CDR3 nucleotide sequence: TGTGCCAGCAGTTTAAGGCAGGGACTCTACGAGCAGTACTTC. This sequence encodes CASSLRQGLYEQYF.

This clonotype was seen a few times. The chain combines TRBV5-6 with TRBJ1-1; D gene ambiguous. CDR3 length: 12 amino acids. Germline lookup yields CDR1 SGHDT and CDR2 YYEEEE. The V and J ends lost 5 bases and 7 bases respectively, with 12 bases between them. The CDR3 region has the DNA TGTGCCAGCAGGGAGGGAGTGGGTGAAGCTTTCTTT. Its translation is CASREGVGEAFF.

This chain uses TRBV5-1 with TRBJ1-4; 9 bases line up with TRBD1. V trimming: 4 bases; J trimming: 8 bases; junction bases outside the gene matches: 9. This CDR3 has 15 amino acids. Germline lookup yields CDR1 SGHRS and CDR2 YFSETQ. This chain's CDR3 is CASSHTGQGGEKLFF. The CDR3 nucleotides read TGCGCCAGCAGCCATACGGGACAGGGAGGGGAAAAACTGTTTTTT.

The rearrangement joins TRBV6-6 to TRBJ1-4; no definite D call. V shed 2 bases and J shed 8 bases, with 6 bases lying between them. The CDR3 covers 12 residues. Germline values: CDR1 MNHNY, CDR2 SVGAGI (reference sequence). The CDR3 loop is CASSYMGEKLFF. In DNA form, the CDR3 reads TGTGCCAGCAGTTACATGGGGGAAAAACTGTTTTTT.

The V call is TRBV7-2, the J call TRBJ1-2; 10 positions match TRBD1. J was trimmed by 4 bases and V by 3 bases; bases with no gene match: 5. Germline CDR1 and CDR2: SGHTA and FQGNSA. The CDR3 sequence is 15 residues long. In DNA form, the CDR3 reads TGTGCCAGCAGCTTTGACAGGGGGCGGGGCTATGGCTACACCTTC. Amino acid sequence: CASSFDRGRGYGYTF.

This clonotype was recorded a few times. This sequence joins TRBV25-1 and TRBJ2-1; D not certain. The CDR3 is made up of 16 amino acids. V gave up 5 bases and J gave up 0 bases, with 14 bases separating them. The germline CDR1 and CDR2 sequences are MGHDK and SYGVNS. This CDR3 is CASSPRIPSSYNEQFF. The CDR3 DNA is TGTGCCAGCAGTCCCAGGATCCCCAGCTCCTACAATGAGCAGTTCTTC.

The CDR3 nucleotides are TGTGCCAGCAGTTCCACAGGGATTTTTGATTCACCCCTCCACTTT. This translates into CASSSTGIFDSPLHF. The V and J genes are TRBV12-3 or TRBV12-4 and TRBJ1-6; D perhaps matches TRBD1 (6 bases). CDR3 size: 15 residues. The germline V and J ends were trimmed by 4 bases and 8 bases, with 15 bases remaining between them.

Only a few counts were recorded for this clonotype. The chain combines TRBV7-2 with TRBJ1-1; no firm D call. Trimming left V 3 bases short and J 1 base short, with 12 bases between. The CDR3 is made up of 15 amino acids. The germline CDR1 and CDR2 sequences are SGHTA and FQGNSA. For the CDR3, the DNA is TGTGCCAGCAGCTTTATGGGTCACCCGAACACTGAAGCTTTCTTT. Residues: CASSFMGHPNTEAFF.

This clonotype was picked up a small number of times. The CDR3 spells CSARDSTDGGTMKQETQYF. CDR3 DNA: TGCAGTGCTAGAGATTCGACCGATGGGGGGACAATGAAACAAGAGACCCAGTACTTC. This chain connects TRBV20-1 to TRBJ2-5; D may correspond to TRBD1 or TRBD2 (6 bases each). The V gene lost 0 bases and the J gene lost 2 bases, with 25 bases spanning the gap. Germline-derived CDR1 and CDR2 are DFQATT and SNEGSKA (reference sequence). The CDR3 length is 19 residues.

The sample holds a few counts of this clonotype. This chain uses TRBV12-3 or TRBV12-4 with TRBJ2-3; D is perhaps TRBD1 (6 bases). Trimming cost V 6 bases and J 4 bases, with 14 bases left between them. The CDR3 is made up of 14 amino acids. The CDR3 loop reads CASSFRDTPDTQYF. In nucleotides, the CDR3 is TGTGCCAGCAGCTTCCGGGACACCCCAGATACGCAGTATTTT.

This clonotype was found a few times. This chain uses TRBV9 with TRBJ2-7, with TRBD2 matching over 9 bases. CDR3 length: 15 residues. The germline CDR1 and CDR2 sequences are SGDLS and YYNGEE. J lost 4 bases, V lost 0 bases, and 5 bases had no gene match. The CDR3 nucleotides read TGTGCCAGCAGCGTAGAGGCTAGCGGGGCTTACGAGCAGTACTTC. This sequence encodes CASSVEASGAYEQYF.

This clonotype was observed a few times. The rearrangement joins TRBV12-5 to TRBJ2-5; TRBD2 aligns across 9 bases. CDR3 length: 16 residues. Germline values: CDR1 LGHNT, CDR2 FRNRAP. V trimming: 3 bases; J trimming: 5 bases; junction bases outside the gene matches: 10. CDR3 sequence (DNA): TGTGCTAGTGGTTTATTAGCGGGAGATGCGGGGGAGACCCAGTACTTC. Translating gives CASGLLAGDAGETQYF.

The CDR3 loop is CASSLGTGPLEQYF. DNA for the CDR3: TGCGCCAGCAGCCTCGGGACAGGCCCCCTCGAGCAGTACTTC. The chain joins TRBV4-1 to TRBJ2-7; 8 bases agree with TRBD1. The trim removed 4 bases at V and 6 bases at J, leaving 8 bases unmatched. The CDR3 runs to 14 residues. Germline V CDR1 and CDR2: MGHRA, YSYEKL.